These T cell receptor beta chains were read from a single sample in a study of regulatory T cells in long-lasting Graves disease. TCRdb reprocessed the multiplex PCR reads via MiXCR and lists one record per CDR3 protein. The repertoire holds fewer than 550,000 distinct CDR3 sequences, 16% seen once, with approximately 22% in the top ten. This sample was also put to use in a study of T cells in Graves' hyperthyroidism and ophthalmopathy.

The sequences come from peripheral blood mononuclear cells (PBMCs), collected at new diagnosis, from a patient treated with antithyroid drugs. Every receptor here comes from a woman aged 18-30 years with Graves disease. Each CDR3 is given with its conserved first and last residue. The order of the fields is V gene, CDR3 length, D gene, clone size, J gene, CDR3 protein, CDR3 DNA. The D gene is left open where the match is weak. Only some rows state a clone size, as once, few, many or a class for expanded clones.

TRBV7-6	17	TRBD2	many	TRBJ2-3	CASSLDQTSGITDTQYF	TGTGCCAGCAGCTTAGATCAAACTAGCGGGATCACAGATACGCAGTATTTT
TRBV6-2/TRBV6-3	16	TRBD1	many	TRBJ2-3	CASSYSARGRPDTQYF	TGTGCCAGCAGTTACTCTGCCAGGGGGCGCCCAGATACGCAGTATTTT
TRBV20-1	13	.	.	TRBJ2-7	CSAQTGRALEQYF	TGCAGTGCTCAGACAGGAAGGGCCCTCGAGCAGTACTTC
TRBV5-1	16	TRBD2	many	TRBJ2-7	CASSLRPREETYEQYF	TGCGCCAGCAGCTTGCGTCCGCGGGAGGAAACCTACGAGCAGTACTTC
TRBV6-4	13	.	.	TRBJ2-2	CASSVQETGELFF	TGTGCCAGCAGTGTACAGGAGACCGGGGAGCTGTTTTTT
TRBV28	14	TRBD2	many	TRBJ2-5	CASSFSGGQETQYF	TGTGCCAGCAGTTTCTCGGGAGGACAAGAGACCCAGTACTTC
TRBV7-6	13	.	.	TRBJ2-1	CASSLTTRVEQFF	TGTGCCAGCAGCCTGACTACTAGAGTCGAGCAGTTCTTC
TRBV11-3	16	TRBD2	many	TRBJ2-5	CASSLGPSGSEETQYF	TGTGCCAGCAGCTTAGGGCCTAGCGGGAGTGAAGAGACCCAGTACTTC
TRBV28	14	.	many	TRBJ1-1	CASSSPSLNTEAFF	TGTGCCAGCAGTAGCCCAAGCCTGAACACTGAAGCTTTCTTT
TRBV7-3	16	TRBD2	.	TRBJ2-1	CASSLGLAGSGYEQFF	TGTGCCAGCAGCTTGGGACTAGCGGGAAGCGGCTATGAGCAGTTCTTC
TRBV28	11	.	many	TRBJ1-2	CASSWEYGYTF	TGTGCCAGCAGTTGGGAGTATGGCTACACCTTC
TRBV7-3	15	.	many	TRBJ2-3	CASSPTAGFIGTQYF	TGTGCCAGCAGCCCAACAGCAGGGTTTATCGGTACGCAGTATTTT
TRBV10-3	14	.	few	TRBJ1-6	CAIRVDRGNSPLHF	TGTGCCATCAGGGTAGATAGGGGGAATTCACCCCTCCACTTT
TRBV27	13	.	.	TRBJ1-2	CASRQGGNYGYTF	TGTGCCAGCAGACAGGGCGGTAACTATGGCTACACCTTC
TRBV10-3	13	.	many	TRBJ1-1	CAISESQSTEAFF	TGTGCCATCAGTGAGTCCCAGTCCACTGAAGCTTTCTTT
TRBV11-3	16	.	many	TRBJ2-3	CASSFGRAEPTDTQYF	TGTGCCAGCAGCTTCGGTCGGGCGGAGCCCACAGATACGCAGTATTTT
TRBV29-1	13	.	many	TRBJ1-2	CSVDSTGDYGYTF	TGCAGCGTGGACAGTACGGGAGACTATGGCTACACCTTC
TRBV27	13	.	.	TRBJ2-3	CASSWRPADTQYF	TGTGCCAGCAGTTGGCGTCCCGCTGATACGCAGTATTTT
TRBV28	15	TRBD1	.	TRBJ1-4	CASRYTGTGAEKLFF	TGTGCCAGCAGATACACCGGGACAGGGGCTGAAAAACTGTTTTTT
TRBV6-2/TRBV6-3	17	.	.	TRBJ1-6	CASSYTPPRRVYSPLHF	TGTGCCAGCAGTTATACACCCCCCCGCAGGGTTTATTCACCCCTCCACTTT
TRBV28	12	.	many	TRBJ1-6	CASSPPDSPLHF	TGTGCCAGCAGCCCCCCTGACTCACCCCTCCACTTT
TRBV29-1	15	.	.	TRBJ2-1	CSVKGHARMLNEQFF	TGCAGCGTTAAAGGCCACGCGAGGATGTTAAATGAGCAGTTCTTC
TRBV12-3/TRBV12-4	17	.	few	TRBJ1-3	CASRHRQETRSGNTIYF	TGTGCCAGCAGACACCGACAGGAAACACGCTCTGGAAACACCATATATTTT
TRBV12-3/TRBV12-4	16	.	.	TRBJ1-1	CASSFFGGRASTEAFF	TGTGCCAGCAGTTTTTTCGGGGGCCGGGCGAGCACTGAAGCTTTCTTT
TRBV28	16	TRBD2	many	TRBJ2-3	CASTGTSGIYTDTQYF	TGTGCCAGCACCGGGACTAGCGGGATTTACACAGATACGCAGTATTTT
TRBV12-3/TRBV12-4	18	TRBD1	.	TRBJ2-6	CASSSGTGGAAGANVLTF	TGTGCCAGCTCCTCCGGGACAGGGGGCGCGGCTGGGGCCAACGTCCTGACTTTC
TRBV4-1	18	TRBD2	few	TRBJ2-1	CASSQGGALRLADNEQFF	TGCGCCAGCAGCCAGGGGGGGGCTCTTCGACTAGCGGACAATGAGCAGTTCTTC
TRBV20-1	13	TRBD1	.	TRBJ2-1	CSASWDSYNEQFF	TGCAGTGCTAGTTGGGACAGCTACAATGAGCAGTTCTTC
TRBV7-3	13	.	few	TRBJ2-5	CASSPSSVETQYF	TGTGCCAGCAGCCCTAGTTCAGTAGAGACCCAGTACTTC
TRBV9	15	TRBD1	few	TRBJ2-2	CASRGQGRNTGELFF	TGTGCCAGCAGGGGACAGGGAAGGAACACCGGGGAGCTGTTTTTT
TRBV20-1	15	TRBD1	many	TRBJ2-7	CSARHPGQISYEQYF	TGCAGTGCTAGACACCCGGGACAGATTTCCTACGAGCAGTACTTC
TRBV28	13	.	many	TRBJ2-5	CASLDPTGGSQYF	TGTGCCAGCTTGGACCCTACTGGGGGGTCCCAGTACTTC